These 29 T cell receptor beta chains share one sample of origin, sequenced in a study of T cell responses to AZD1222 COVID-19 vaccine. Sequencing used immunoSEQ multiplex PCR; TCRdb keeps in-frame clones, though not all of them. The table has some 130,000 clones, about 85% seen once. The sequencing here drew on peripheral blood, taken on day 0 of AZD1222 vaccination. These receptors originate from an adult in good health.

The CDR3 region has the DNA TGTGCCAGCAGTTTAAGACAATCCAATTACAATGAGCAGTTCTTC. Encoded protein: CASSLRQSNYNEQFF. This rearrangement joins TRBV28 to TRBJ2-1; D is uncertain. The CDR3 runs to 15 residues. Germline V gene sequence: CDR1 MDHEN, CDR2 SYDVKM. V lost 2 bases and J 4 bases, leaving 12 bases between the germline ends.

The chain couples TRBV4-1 to TRBJ2-1; 11 nucleotides align to TRBD2. J gave up 8 bases and V 0 bases, and 15 bases lay outside the gene matches. The germline CDR1 and CDR2 sequences are MGHRA and YSYEKL. This CDR3 is 19 amino acids long. The CDR3 nucleotides read TGCGCCAGCAGCCAAGATAAAGGCCTAGCGGGAGGCCCCAGGGATGAGCAGTTCTTC. Translating gives CASSQDKGLAGGPRDEQFF.

V is TRBV7-3 and J is TRBJ2-3; the D gene is possibly TRBD2 (6 bases). CDR1 and CDR2 from the germline V gene are SGHTA and FQGTGA. Between the trimmed V and J ends, which lost 2 bases and 0 bases, there was a span of 9 bases. The CDR3 spans 15 residues. In DNA, the CDR3 is TGTGCCAGCAGCTTAGCGGGATCTAGCACAGATACGCAGTATTTT. It translates to CASSLAGSSTDTQYF. Drawing the rest from reference TRBV7-3 and TRBJ2-3, the complete variable domain is GAGVSQTPSNKVTEKGKYVELRCDPISGHTALYWYRQSLGQGPEFLIYFQGTGAADDSGLPNDRFFAVRPEGSVSTLKIQRTERGDSAVYLCASSLAGSSTDTQYFGPGTRLTVL.

This chain links TRBV19 with TRBJ2-3, with a tentative D call TRBD2 (6 bases). Germline CDR1 and CDR2: LNHDA and SQIVND (reference sequence). Trimming removed 5 bases from V and 0 bases from J, with 18 bases in between. The CDR3 has 17 residues. CDR3 sequence reads: CASSSFLSGVSTDTQYF. DNA of the CDR3: TGTGCCAGTAGTTCCTTCCTTAGCGGAGTTAGCACAGATACGCAGTATTTT.

The chain joins TRBV5-4 to TRBJ2-7, with a weak D call TRBD2 (7 bases). The CDR3 spans 15 residues. The V and J ends lost 9 bases and 0 bases respectively, with 19 bases between them. The germline CDR1 and CDR2 sequences are SGHNT and YYREEE (reference sequence). The CDR3 loop reads CATEVGGAASYEQYF. The DNA for the CDR3 is TGTGCCACCGAAGTGGGGGGGGCCGCCTCCTACGAGCAGTACTTC.

The gene calls are TRBV20-1 and TRBJ2-3; D unclear. Per germline, CDR1 DFQATT and CDR2 SNEGSKA (reference sequence). Trimming took off 5 bases at V and 5 bases at J, with 5 bases between the two ends. There are 10 residues in the CDR3. CDR3 region: CSAHRDTQYF. DNA of the CDR3: TGCAGTGCTCACAGAGATACGCAGTATTTT.

The rearrangement joins TRBV28 to TRBJ2-4; 7 bases are shared with TRBD2. The J segment lost 6 bases and the V segment lost 6 bases, leaving 11 bases of the junction unmatched. CDR1 and CDR2 from the germline V gene are MDHEN and SYDVKM. The CDR3 extends over 15 amino acids. CDR3 residues: CASSLLEGRGNIQYF. Here the CDR3 DNA reads TGTGCCAGCAGCCTATTGGAGGGGAGGGGAAACATTCAGTACTTC.

In its sample, this clone was seen a few times. The chain recombines TRBV28 with TRBJ2-5, with D possibly being TRBD2 (6 bases). Between the trimmed V and J ends, which lost 2 bases and 4 bases, there was a span of 14 bases. There are 15 residues in the CDR3. The germline gives CDR1 MDHEN, CDR2 SYDVKM. This chain's CDR3 is CASSLTGSGGETQYF. CDR3 in DNA: TGTGCCAGCAGTTTAACCGGGAGTGGAGGAGAGACCCAGTACTTC.

V and J are TRBV6-5 and TRBJ1-3; TRBD1 matches 9 bases. Trimming removed 6 bases from V and 6 bases from J; junction bases left unmatched: 9. The CDR3 sequence is 15 residues long. Germline loops: CDR1 MNHEY, CDR2 SVGAGI. DNA of the CDR3: TGTGCCAGCAGGTCGACGGGACAGGGACTAAACACCATATATTTT. Translation gives CASRSTGQGLNTIYF.

The V call is TRBV5-6, the J call TRBJ1-6; D is uncertain. V was clipped by 4 bases and J by 6 bases, with 11 bases between them. CDR1 and CDR2 (germline): SGHDT, YYEEEE. The CDR3 has 14 residues. This chain's CDR3 is CASSRVRGNSPLHF. CDR3 in DNA: TGTGCCAGCAGCAGGGTCCGAGGTAATTCACCCCTCCACTTT.

The J gene is TRBJ1-6, the V gene TRBV18, with D tentatively TRBD1 (5 bases). CDR1 and CDR2 from the germline V gene are KGHSH and LQKENI. The CDR3 loop spans 15 amino acids. V lost 2 bases, J lost 5 bases, and 10 bases lay in between. CDR3 sequence: CASSPRDSNNSPLHF. As DNA, the CDR3 is TGTGCCAGCTCACCAAGAGACAGCAATAATTCACCCCTCCACTTT.

V is TRBV29-1 and J is TRBJ1-1; D remains unclear. Germline V gives CDR1 SQVTM, CDR2 ANQGSEA. Trimming took 7 bases from V and 7 from J, leaving 10 bases between them. This CDR3 has 10 residues. Written as DNA, the CDR3 is TGCAGCGCCGGACGTAATGAAGCTTTCTTT. Its translation is CSAGRNEAFF.

The genes are TRBV12-3 or TRBV12-4 and TRBJ2-7; D is unresolved. CDR3 length: 12 amino acids. V was clipped by 2 bases and J by 4 bases, with 6 bases between them. DNA for the CDR3: TGTGCCAGCAGTTTAAGGCGGTACGAGCAGTACTTC. As protein: CASSLRRYEQYF.

This chain joins TRBV6-5 and TRBJ1-3; D remains unclear. CDR1 MNHEY and CDR2 SVGAGI come from the germline V gene. Between the trimmed V and J ends, which lost 5 bases and 2 bases, there was a span of 7 bases. CDR3 length: 13 amino acids. The CDR3 nucleotides read TGTGCCAGCAGTATAGTAGCTGGAAACACCATATATTTT. Protein: CASSIVAGNTIYF.

The chain couples TRBV7-2 to TRBJ2-1; no definite D call. Trimming took 1 base from V and 7 from J, leaving 5 bases between them. The CDR3 loop spans 12 amino acids. Germline loops: CDR1 SGHTA, CDR2 FQGNSA. The CDR3 reads CASSLGVNEQFF. CDR3 DNA sequence: TGTGCCAGCAGCTTAGGGGTTAATGAGCAGTTCTTC.

On this clone: In the same sample, other DNA sequences code for this CDR3. The chain uses TRBV6-1 and TRBJ2-7; D might be TRBD2 (6 bases). Germline CDR1 and CDR2: MNHNS and SASEGT. Between the trimmed V and J ends, which lost 3 bases and 4 bases, there was a span of 7 bases. The CDR3 length is 12 residues. This CDR3 reads CASSDSGYEQYF. In DNA, the CDR3 is TGTGCCAGCAGTGATAGCGGATACGAGCAGTACTTC.

The V call is TRBV6-1, the J call TRBJ1-2; D might be TRBD1 (5 bases). V was clipped by 0 bases and J by 4 bases, with 9 bases between them. Looked up from germline, CDR1 is MNHNS and CDR2 is SASEGT. CDR3 size: 14 residues. CDR3 residues: CASSEAGGVYGYTF. The CDR3 bases are TGTGCCAGCAGTGAAGCGGGGGGGGTCTATGGCTACACCTTC.

V gene TRBV7-2 combines with J gene TRBJ2-1; maybe TRBD1 (6 bases). The CDR3 is 14 residues long. V shed 1 base and J shed 10 bases, with 14 bases lying between them. CDR1 and CDR2 from the germline V gene are SGHTA and FQGNSA. CDR3 DNA sequence: TGTGCCAGCAGCTTAGTCTGGGCCCAGGGGGAGCAGTTCTTC. Encoded protein: CASSLVWAQGEQFF.

The chain's CDR3 is CASSADRDGINEQFF. The CDR3 nucleotides are TGTGCCAGCAGCGCGGACAGGGACGGTATAAATGAGCAGTTCTTC. V is TRBV5-6 and J is TRBJ2-1, with 8 bases that match TRBD1. The CDR3 extends over 15 amino acids. V gave up 4 bases and J gave up 7 bases; unmatched junction bases: 10. From germline, CDR1 is SGHDT and CDR2 YYEEEE.

In DNA form, the CDR3 reads TGTGCCAGCAGCCGGGACACTGCTAATGAAAAACTGTTTTTT. Its protein is CASSRDTANEKLFF. V usage is TRBV6-5 and J usage is TRBJ1-4, with TRBD1 as a possible D gene (6 bases). The CDR3 has 14 amino acids. V was shortened by 6 bases and J by 3 bases, with 11 bases between the two germline ends. The germline V gene has CDR1 MNHEY and CDR2 SVGAGI.

The chain is built from TRBV28 and TRBJ2-1; a weak D match, TRBD2 (7 bases). CDR3 length: 16 amino acids. The V and J ends lost 3 bases and 4 bases respectively, with 16 bases between them. Germline V gives CDR1 MDHEN, CDR2 SYDVKM. CDR3 coding DNA: TGTGCCAGCAGTTTGGGGGGGGCCCTCATTTACAATGAGCAGTTCTTC. Its translation: CASSLGGALIYNEQFF. Combining the CDR3 with reference TRBV28 and TRBJ2-1 gives the whole variable domain DVKVTQSSRYLVKRTGEKVFLECVQDMDHENMFWYRQDPGLGLRLIYFSYDVKMKEKGDIPEGYSVSREKKERFSLILESASTNQTSMYLCASSLGGALIYNEQFFGPGTRLTVL.

This clone was detected a few times. The chain is built from TRBV5-1 and TRBJ2-7; 10 nucleotides agree with TRBD2. CDR3 length: 15 amino acids. Germline values: CDR1 SGHRS, CDR2 YFSETQ. J was trimmed by 3 bases and V by 0 bases; bases with no gene match: 3. DNA for the CDR3: TGCGCCAGCAGCTTGGAAGGGACTAGCGTCTACGAGCAGTACTTC. Protein: CASSLEGTSVYEQYF.

The chain couples TRBV6-5 to TRBJ2-4, with D possibly TRBD2 on 7 matching bases. Trimming pared 5 bases from V and 7 bases from J, leaving 18 bases between. This CDR3 has 15 amino acids. CDR1 and CDR2 (germline): MNHEY, SVGAGI. The CDR3 DNA reads TGTGCCAGCAGTCTGGGGGGGGCCGCGGGGAACATTCAGTACTTC. Translating gives CASSLGGAAGNIQYF.

The V gene is TRBV5-1, the J gene TRBJ1-1; 7 positions match TRBD1. The CDR3 runs 15 residues. The ends lost 3 bases at V and 1 base at J; junction bases unmatched: 6. Germline assignment: CDR1 SGHRS and CDR2 YFSETQ. The CDR3 DNA reads TGCGCCAGCAGCTGGCAGGGGGGACGGAACACTGAAGCTTTCTTT. It encodes CASSWQGGRNTEAFF. Full variable domain (remainder filled in from reference TRBV5-1 and TRBJ1-1): KAGVTQTPRYLIKTRGQQVTLSCSPISGHRSVSWYQQTPGQGLQFLFEYFSETQRNKGNFPGRFSGRQFSNSRSEMNVSTLELGDSALYLCASSWQGGRNTEAFFGQGTRLTVV.

V and J are TRBV29-1 and TRBJ1-2, with D perhaps matching TRBD1 (5 bases). The CDR3 is 14 residues long. Germline lookup yields CDR1 SQVTM and CDR2 ANQGSEA. The V end was cut by 2 bases, the J end by 4 bases, with 14 bases between. The CDR3 sequence: CSVEPQDTVYGYTF. CDR3 coding DNA: TGCAGCGTTGAACCACAGGACACGGTCTATGGCTACACCTTC.

This chain uses TRBV24-1 with TRBJ2-3, with D maybe TRBD2 (5 bases). The CDR3 loop spans 14 amino acids. Trimming pared 4 bases from V and 4 bases from J, leaving 11 bases between. The germline V gene encodes CDR1 KGHDR and CDR2 SFDVKD. The CDR3 region has the DNA TGTGCCACCAGTGACGCCTTCGGGGCAGATACGCAGTATTTT. It is translated as CATSDAFGADTQYF.

This chain connects TRBV27 to TRBJ1-4; weak D call: TRBD1 (6 bases). Trimming removed 2 bases from V and 5 bases from J, with 12 bases in between. Germline V gene sequence: CDR1 MNHEY, CDR2 SMNVEV (reference sequence). This CDR3 is 15 amino acids long. This chain's CDR3 is CASSLRGTENEKLFF. CDR3 DNA: TGTGCCAGCAGTTTAAGGGGGACGGAGAATGAAAAACTGTTTTTT.

The V and J genes are TRBV3-1 (or the pseudogene TRBV3-2) and TRBJ2-5; no firm D call. CDR1 LGHDT and CDR2 YNNKEL come from the germline V gene (reference sequence). Deletions cut 2 bases from V and 5 bases from J, with 15 bases between. The CDR3 consists of 15 residues. The CDR3 region has the DNA TGTGCCAGCAGCCAACCACGAGGTCCGGTCGAGACCCAGTACTTC. This gives the protein CASSQPRGPVETQYF.

About this clone itself: Relative to the germline gene, one junction end is altered; a read error may explain this. V gene TRBV7-7 combines with J gene TRBJ2-5; the match to TRBD1 covers 11 bases. The CDR3 covers 15 residues. Per the germline V gene, CDR1 is SSHAT and CDR2 is FNYEAQ (reference sequence). This CDR3 is CASTRTGGALETQYF. The CDR3 bases are TGTGCTAGCACCAGGACAGGGGGCGCATTAGAGACCCAGTACTTC. The full variable domain, its missing parts supplied by reference TRBV7-7 and TRBJ2-5, is GAGVSQSPRYKVTKRGQDVTLRCDPISSHATLYWYQQALGQGPEFLTYFNYEAQPDKSGLPSDRFSAERPEGSISTLTIQRTEQRDSAMYRCASTRTGGALETQYFGPGTRLLVL.